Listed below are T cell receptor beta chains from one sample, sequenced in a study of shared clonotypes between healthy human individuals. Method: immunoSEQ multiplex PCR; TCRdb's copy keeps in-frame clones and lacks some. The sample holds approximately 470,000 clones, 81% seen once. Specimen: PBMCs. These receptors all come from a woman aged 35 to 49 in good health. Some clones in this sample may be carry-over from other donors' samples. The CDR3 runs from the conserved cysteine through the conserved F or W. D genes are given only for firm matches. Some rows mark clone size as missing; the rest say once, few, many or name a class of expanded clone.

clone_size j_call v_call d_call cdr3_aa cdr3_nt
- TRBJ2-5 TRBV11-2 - CASSPLTSLETQYF TGTGCCAGCAGTCCGTTGACTAGTTTGGAGACCCAGTACTTC
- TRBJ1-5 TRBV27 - CASSFGGQSNQPQHF TGTGCCAGCAGTTTCGGAGGTCAGAGCAATCAGCCCCAGCATTTT
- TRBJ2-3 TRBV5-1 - CASSLGDVTDTQYF TGCGCCAGCAGCTTGGGCGACGTCACAGATACGCAGTATTTT
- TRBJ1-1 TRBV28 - CASSKPSARQEAFF TGTGCCAGCAGCAAACCCAGCGCCCGCCAAGAAGCTTTCTTT
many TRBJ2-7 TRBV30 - CAGTGNSYEQYF TGTGCCGGAACAGGGAATTCCTACGAGCAGTACTTC
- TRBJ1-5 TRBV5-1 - CASSLEGRINQPQHF TGCGCCAGCAGCTTGGAGGGGAGGATCAATCAGCCCCAGCATTTT
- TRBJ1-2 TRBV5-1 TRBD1 CASSRDRENYGYTF TGCGCCAGCAGCAGGGACAGGGAGAACTATGGCTACACCTTC
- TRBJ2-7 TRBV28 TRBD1 CASSFVAGQGLNEQYF TGTGCCAGCAGTTTTGTTGCCGGACAGGGGTTGAACGAGCAGTACTTC
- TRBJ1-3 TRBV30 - CAWNRRDAGGNTIYF TGTGCCTGGAATCGCCGGGACGCGGGGGGAAACACCATATATTTT
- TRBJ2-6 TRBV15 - CATSRDLAGANVLTF TGTGCCACCAGCAGAGATCTGGCGGGGGCCAACGTCCTGACTTTC
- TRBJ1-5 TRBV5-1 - CASSLGGKPQHF TGCGCCAGCAGCCTTGGCGGGAAGCCCCAGCATTTT
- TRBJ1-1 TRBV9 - CASSPVLGGTEAFF TGTGCCAGCAGCCCCGTTTTGGGCGGCACTGAAGCTTTCTTT
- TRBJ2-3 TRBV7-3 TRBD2 CASSRTSGNTDTQYF TGTGCCAGCAGCCGGACTAGCGGAAACACAGATACGCAGTATTTT
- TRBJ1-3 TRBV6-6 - CASSYFENTIYF TGTGCCAGCAGTTACTTTGAAAACACCATATATTTT
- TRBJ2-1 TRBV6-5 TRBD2 CASSNLAGPYNEQFF TGTGCCAGCAGCAACCTAGCGGGCCCCTACAATGAGCAGTTCTTC
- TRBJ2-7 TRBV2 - CASVSSPSYEQYF TGTGCCAGCGTTTCATCCCCGTCCTACGAGCAGTACTTC
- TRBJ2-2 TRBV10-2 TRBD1 CASSDWTGPTGELFF TGCGCCAGCAGTGATTGGACAGGGCCAACCGGGGAGCTGTTTTTT
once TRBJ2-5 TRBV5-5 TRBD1 CASSLGPWDRQETQYF TGTGCCAGCAGCTTGGGCCCCTGGGACAGGCAAGAGACCCAGTACTTC
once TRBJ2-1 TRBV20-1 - CSARAWGEQFF TGCAGTGCTAGGGCATGGGGTGAGCAGTTCTTC
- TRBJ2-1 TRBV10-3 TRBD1 CAIKRSGQGNRSYNEQFF TGTGCCATCAAGCGCTCTGGACAGGGTAACCGCTCCTACAATGAGCAGTTCTTC
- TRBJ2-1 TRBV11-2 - CASSLESASGAYNEQFF TGTGCCAGCAGCTTAGAATCCGCCAGCGGAGCCTACAATGAGCAGTTCTTC
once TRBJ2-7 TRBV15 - CATSRGGQQYF TGTGCCACCAGCAGAGGCGGGCAGCAGTACTTC
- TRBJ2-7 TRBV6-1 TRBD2 CASSVFLAGGPYEQYF TGTGCCAGCAGTGTTTTTCTAGCGGGAGGGCCTTACGAGCAGTACTTC
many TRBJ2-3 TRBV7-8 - CASGGVAGTDTQYF TGTGCCAGTGGAGGGGTTGCTGGCACAGATACGCAGTATTTT
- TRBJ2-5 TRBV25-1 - CASTSWGGQVAETQYF TGTGCCAGCACCTCATGGGGCGGGCAGGTCGCGGAGACCCAGTACTTC
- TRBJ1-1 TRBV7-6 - CASSLEFNTEAFF TGTGCCAGCAGCTTAGAATTTAACACTGAAGCTTTCTTT
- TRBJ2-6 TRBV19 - CASKSVSGANVLTF TGTGCCAGTAAATCAGTCTCTGGGGCCAACGTCCTGACTTTC
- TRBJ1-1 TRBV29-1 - CSVAQGGGWTEAFF TGCAGCGTTGCCCAGGGAGGGGGGTGGACTGAAGCTTTCTTT
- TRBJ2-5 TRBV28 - CASSWGMETQYF TGTGCCAGCAGTTGGGGAATGGAGACCCAGTACTTC
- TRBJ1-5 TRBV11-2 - CASSSDQDQPQHF TGTGCCAGCAGCTCCGACCAGGACCAGCCCCAGCATTTT
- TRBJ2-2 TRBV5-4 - CASSERQKNTGELFF TGTGCCAGCAGCGAAAGACAGAAAAACACCGGGGAGCTGTTTTTT
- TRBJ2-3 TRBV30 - CAWSVQAGDTQYF TGTGCCTGGAGTGTTCAGGCAGGGGATACGCAGTATTTT
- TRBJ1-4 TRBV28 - CASYDRANEKLFF TGTGCCAGTTACGACAGAGCTAATGAAAAACTGTTTTTT
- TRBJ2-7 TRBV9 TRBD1 CASSASGGGYEQYF TGTGCCAGCAGCGCCTCAGGGGGCGGGTACGAGCAGTACTTC
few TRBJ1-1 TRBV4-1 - CASSQGNRLSGPTEAFF TGCGCCAGCAGCCAAGGGAACCGACTGAGCGGTCCAACTGAAGCTTTCTTT
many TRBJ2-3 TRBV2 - CASGLFQGTDTQYF TGTGCCAGTGGACTATTCCAAGGCACAGATACGCAGTATTTT
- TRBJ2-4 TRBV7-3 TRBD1 CASGQGAEGIQYF TGTGCCAGTGGACAGGGGGCTGAGGGCATTCAGTACTTC
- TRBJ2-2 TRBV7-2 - CASRSGGSRNTGELFF TGTGCCAGCAGGTCAGGGGGGAGTAGGAACACCGGGGAGCTGTTTTTT
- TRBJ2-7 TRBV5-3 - CARSLIQWLALSYEQYF TGTGCCAGAAGCTTGATTCAGTGGTTAGCGCTATCCTACGAGCAGTACTTC
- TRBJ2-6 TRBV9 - CASSARDGDYSGANVLTF TGTGCCAGCAGTGCTCGGGACGGCGATTACTCTGGGGCCAACGTCCTGACTTTC
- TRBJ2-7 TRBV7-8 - CASSAGAGALSYEQYF TGTGCCAGCAGCGCCGGCGCAGGGGCCCTCTCCTACGAGCAGTACTTC
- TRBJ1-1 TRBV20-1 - CSARSDGEAFF TGCAGTGCTAGATCGGACGGTGAAGCTTTCTTT
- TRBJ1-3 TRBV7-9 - CASSRGTGNTIYF TGTGCCAGCAGCCGAGGGACAGGAAACACCATATATTTT
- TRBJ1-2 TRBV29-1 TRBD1 CSSRTGDYGYTF TGCAGCTCCCGGACAGGGGACTATGGCTACACCTTC
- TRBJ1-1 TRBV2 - CASSPDTEAFF TGTGCCAGCTCTCCAGACACTGAAGCTTTCTTT
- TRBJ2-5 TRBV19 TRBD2 CASSIPGLAGGPGTQYF TGTGCCAGTAGTATCCCGGGACTAGCGGGAGGACCGGGGACCCAGTACTTC
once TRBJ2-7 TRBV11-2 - CASSSGNWEQYF TGTGCCAGCAGCTCAGGGAATTGGGAGCAGTACTTC
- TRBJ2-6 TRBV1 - CTSSRQSLCTRANVLTF TGCACCAGCAGCAGACAAAGTTTGTGCACTCGGGCCAACGTCCTGACTTTC
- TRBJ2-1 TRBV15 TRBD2 CATSREEGLAGYNEQFF TGTGCCACCAGCAGAGAAGAGGGACTAGCGGGCTACAATGAGCAGTTCTTC
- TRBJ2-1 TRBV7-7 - CASSLAGGAYNEQFF TGTGCTAGCAGCTTAGCAGGCGGAGCTTACAATGAGCAGTTCTTC
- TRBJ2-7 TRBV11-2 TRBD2 CASRHIAGGYEQYF TGTGCCAGCAGACACATAGCGGGAGGTTACGAGCAGTACTTC
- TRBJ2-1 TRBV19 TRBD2 CASSRTSSYNEQFF TGTGCCAGTAGTCGGACTAGCAGCTACAATGAGCAGTTCTTC